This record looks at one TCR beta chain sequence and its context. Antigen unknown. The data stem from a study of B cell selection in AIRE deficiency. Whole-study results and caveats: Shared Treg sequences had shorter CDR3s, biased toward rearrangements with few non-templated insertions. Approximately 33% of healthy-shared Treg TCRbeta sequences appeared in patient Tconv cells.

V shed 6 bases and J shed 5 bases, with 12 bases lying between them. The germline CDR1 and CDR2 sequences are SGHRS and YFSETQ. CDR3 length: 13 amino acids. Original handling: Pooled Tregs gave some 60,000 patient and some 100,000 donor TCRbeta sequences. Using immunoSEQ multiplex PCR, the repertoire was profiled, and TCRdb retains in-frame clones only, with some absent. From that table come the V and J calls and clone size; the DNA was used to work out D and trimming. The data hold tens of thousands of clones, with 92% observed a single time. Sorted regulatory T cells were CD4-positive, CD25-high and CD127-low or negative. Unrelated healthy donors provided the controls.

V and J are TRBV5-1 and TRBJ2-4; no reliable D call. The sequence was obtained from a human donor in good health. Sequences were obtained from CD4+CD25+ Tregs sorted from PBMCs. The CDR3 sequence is CASKAQGQNIQYF. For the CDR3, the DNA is TGCGCCAGCAAAGCGCAAGGTCAAAACATTCAGTACTTC.